The 25 T cell receptor beta chains listed next were all sequenced from one sample in a study of blood T cell repertoires in COVID-19. Sequenced by immunoSEQ multiplex PCR; TCRdb stores in-frame clones only, minus some. The sample shows hundreds of thousands of clones, roughly 85% of them seen only once. Sequenced material: peripheral blood. The receptors derive from a man in his late teens or twenties with active or convalescent COVID-19.

In its sample, this clone was seen once. CDR3 protein: CAWSFGGTENSPLHF. CDR3 in DNA: TGTGCCTGGAGTTTTGGGGGGACAGAGAATTCACCCCTCCACTTT. J is TRBJ1-6 and V is TRBV30; 7 nucleotides agree with TRBD1. CDR3 length equals 15 residues. The ends lost 2 bases at V and 7 bases at J; junction bases unmatched: 8. From germline, CDR1 is GTSNPN and CDR2 SVGIG (reference sequence). The full variable domain, rest sourced from reference TRBV30 and TRBJ1-6, is SQTIHQWPATLVQPVGSPLSLECTVEGTSNPNLYWYRQAAGRGLQLLFYSVGIGQISSEVPQNLSASRPQDRQFILSSKKLLLSDSGFYLCAWSFGGTENSPLHFGNGTRLTVT.

This clone was counted a single time. The chain recombines TRBV2 with TRBJ2-5; TRBD2 agrees at 8 bases. This CDR3 region has 18 residues. Germline trimming cut 5 bases from V and 4 bases from J; bases unmatched to any gene: 18. The germline V gene has CDR1 SNHLY and CDR2 FYNNEI. The DNA of the CDR3 is TGTGCCAGCAGTTTGGGAACTAGCGGAGGTGGGGGATTAGAGACCCAGTACTTC. Protein sequence: CASSLGTSGGGGLETQYF.

The V and J genes are TRBV10-1 and TRBJ1-2; 7 nucleotides line up with TRBD1. CDR3 size: 13 residues. Germline values: CDR1 WNHNN, CDR2 SYGVQD (reference sequence). J lost 7 bases, V lost 0 bases, and 2 bases had no gene match. CDR3: CASSESGTAGYTF. The CDR3, as DNA: TGCGCCAGCAGTGAGTCGGGGACAGCTGGCTACACCTTC.

The rearrangement uses TRBV29-1 and TRBJ2-3; a weak D match, TRBD2 (6 bases). Trimming cost V 6 bases and J 9 bases, with 16 bases left between them. The CDR3 runs to 12 residues. Germline CDR1 and CDR2: SQVTM and ANQGSEA. The DNA of the CDR3 is TGCAGCGTCTCTACTAGCAGCGCGACGCAGTATTTT. It translates to CSVSTSSATQYF.

V gene TRBV13 combines with J gene TRBJ2-7; no firm D call. V shed 4 bases and J shed 2 bases, with 18 bases lying between them. Germline loops: CDR1 PRHDT, CDR2 FYEKMQ (reference sequence). The CDR3 consists of 16 residues. In DNA form, the CDR3 reads TGTGCCAGCAGCTCGTCGCTCGGAGTTCCCGCCTACGAGCAGTACTTC. The encoded protein is CASSSSLGVPAYEQYF. The whole variable domain, filled in from reference TRBV13 and TRBJ2-7, reads AAGVIQSPRHLIKEKRETATLKCYPIPRHDTVYWYQQGPGQDPQFLISFYEKMQSDKGSIPDRFSAQQFSDYHSELNMSSLELGDSALYFCASSSSLGVPAYEQYFGPGTRLTVT.

V and J are TRBV13 and TRBJ2-2; TRBD1 aligns across 8 bases. From germline, CDR1 is PRHDT and CDR2 FYEKMQ (reference sequence). The CDR3 covers 15 residues. The ends lost 2 bases at V and 6 bases at J; junction bases unmatched: 5. The CDR3 region is CASSLSTGGAGELFF. DNA of the CDR3: TGTGCCAGCAGCTTATCAACAGGGGGAGCCGGGGAGCTGTTTTTT.

This clone was picked up one time. The CDR3 is CASSLRAYEQYF. CDR3 sequence (DNA): TGTGCCAGCAGCTTGCGGGCCTACGAGCAGTACTTC. The V call is TRBV5-6, the J call TRBJ2-7, with D uncertain. Germline-derived CDR1 and CDR2 are SGHDT and YYEEEE. V was clipped by 1 base and J by 2 bases, with 4 bases between them. This CDR3 region has 12 residues. The full variable domain, its missing parts supplied by reference TRBV5-6 and TRBJ2-7, is DAGVTQSPTHLIKTRGQQVTLRCSPKSGHDTVSWYQQALGQGPQFIFQYYEEEERQRGNFPDRFSGHQFPNYSSELNVNALLLGDSALYLCASSLRAYEQYFGPGTRLTVT.

The chain couples TRBV5-1 to TRBJ2-1; TRBD2 agrees at 12 bases. CDR3 length: 15 amino acids. The ends lost 4 bases at V and 6 bases at J; junction bases unmatched: 5. CDR1 is SGHRS and CDR2 is YFSETQ in the germline V gene. This CDR3 reads CASSPGLAGINEQFF. The CDR3 coding sequence is TGCGCCAGCAGCCCAGGACTAGCGGGAATCAATGAGCAGTTCTTC.

V gene TRBV7-3 combines with J gene TRBJ2-2; weak D call: TRBD2 (6 bases). Per the germline V gene, CDR1 is SGHTA and CDR2 is FQGTGA. V was trimmed by 2 bases and J by 3 bases, leaving 10 bases between them. The CDR3 has 15 residues. In nucleotides, the CDR3 is TGTGCCAGCAGCTTAGGAGGGTCATACACCGGGGAGCTGTTTTTT. Protein sequence: CASSLGGSYTGELFF.

V is TRBV3-1 (or the pseudogene TRBV3-2) and J is TRBJ2-7; 8 bases line up with TRBD1. This CDR3 is 19 amino acids long. Germline CDR1 and CDR2: LGHDT and YNNKEL (reference sequence). The V gene end was trimmed by 9 bases and the J gene end by 4 bases; junction bases not matched to a gene: 26. DNA for the CDR3: TGTGCCAGGACGATCGGACAGGGACGTAATTGTCGGGGACGGTACGAGCAGTACTTC. It is translated as CARTIGQGRNCRGRYEQYF.

The chain uses TRBV27 and TRBJ2-7; maybe TRBD2 (7 bases). The germline CDR1 and CDR2 sequences are MNHEY and SMNVEV (reference sequence). Trimming took off 2 bases at V and 7 bases at J, with 15 bases between the two ends. CDR3 size: 14 residues. DNA of the CDR3: TGTGCCAGCAGTTTAGATATCGGGGGGCGAGAGCAGTACTTC. Protein: CASSLDIGGREQYF.

This chain uses TRBV29-1 with TRBJ2-7, with a tentative D call TRBD2 (5 bases). The length of the CDR3 is 13 residues. The germline V gene has CDR1 SQVTM and CDR2 ANQGSEA. V lost 5 bases and J 2 bases, leaving 13 bases between the germline ends. CDR3 loop: CSVQPRETYEQYF. CDR3 DNA: TGCAGCGTTCAGCCAAGGGAGACCTACGAGCAGTACTTC.

The chain has TRBV4-3 and TRBJ2-7; TRBD2 aligns across 11 bases. Germline V gives CDR1 LGHNA, CDR2 YSLEER. V gave up 1 base and J gave up 0 bases; unmatched junction bases: 5. The CDR3 runs 17 residues. Written as DNA, the CDR3 is TGCGCCAGCAGCCAAGGGACTAGCGGGTACTACTCCTACGAGCAGTACTTC. Translating it yields CASSQGTSGYYSYEQYF.

This clone was detected once. This sequence joins TRBV9 and TRBJ2-2; TRBD2 matches at 9 bases. CDR3 length: 15 amino acids. The trim removed 5 bases at V and 4 bases at J, leaving 6 bases unmatched. Germline loops: CDR1 SGDLS, CDR2 YYNGEE. CDR3: CASSTLSGSTGELFF. The CDR3 coding sequence is TGTGCCAGCAGTACCCTTAGCGGGAGCACCGGGGAGCTGTTTTTT.

The CDR3 sequence: CASSQTGTGLYEQYF. As DNA, the CDR3 is TGCGCCAGCAGCCAAACGGGGACAGGGCTCTACGAGCAGTACTTC. This chain links TRBV4-1 with TRBJ2-7; 9 nucleotides line up with TRBD1. Per the germline V gene, CDR1 is MGHRA and CDR2 is YSYEKL. There are 15 residues in the CDR3. Losses at the gene ends were 2 bases for V and 3 bases for J; bases not matched to a gene: 5.

The chain joins TRBV29-1 to TRBJ1-2; D is unclear. Trimming removed 6 bases at V and 8 bases at J, with 19 bases between. The germline CDR1 and CDR2 sequences are SQVTM and ANQGSEA. The CDR3 runs to 13 residues. In DNA, the CDR3 is TGCAGCGTCGTTGACCCCGGCGCAGGAGGCTACACCTTC. Protein: CSVVDPGAGGYTF.

This sequence joins TRBV27 and TRBJ2-7; D call uncertain. CDR3 length: 15 amino acids. V lost 3 bases and J 0 bases, leaving 12 bases between the germline ends. Germline CDR1 reads MNHEY; CDR2 reads SMNVEV (reference sequence). CDR3 nucleotides: TGTGCCAGCAGTTTGGGTAACAGCCCCTCCTACGAGCAGTACTTC. Translated, it gives CASSLGNSPSYEQYF.

This chain links TRBV6-2 or TRBV6-3 with TRBJ2-1; TRBD2 aligns across 8 bases. Germline V gives CDR1 MNHEY, CDR2 SVGEGT. The junction had 5 bases not matched to a gene; V was cut back by 0 bases and J by 7 bases. The CDR3 spans 15 residues. The CDR3 loop reads CASSYSTSGINEQFF. The CDR3 DNA is TGTGCCAGCAGTTACTCCACTAGCGGTATTAATGAGCAGTTCTTC.

The gene calls are TRBV3-1 (or the pseudogene TRBV3-2) and TRBJ1-4; 8 bases fit TRBD1. Losses at the gene ends were 1 base for V and 8 bases for J; bases not matched to a gene: 6. CDR1 is LGHDT and CDR2 is YNNKEL in the germline V gene (reference sequence). The CDR3 covers 15 residues. DNA of the CDR3: TGTGCCAGCAGCCAAGGTGGCAGGGGGCACGAAAAACTGTTTTTT. Protein sequence: CASSQGGRGHEKLFF.

V gene TRBV27 combines with J gene TRBJ1-5, with a tentative D call TRBD1 (5 bases). Germline V gene sequence: CDR1 MNHEY, CDR2 SMNVEV (reference sequence). V lost 5 bases, J lost 5 bases, and 13 bases lay in between. The CDR3 consists of 14 residues. As DNA, the CDR3 is TGTGCCAGCAGTAAAAGGCAGGGTGATCAGCCCCAGCATTTT. This translates into CASSKRQGDQPQHF.

The genes are TRBV6-6 and TRBJ2-2; a possible D gene is TRBD2 (6 bases). V was pared by 6 bases and J by 0 bases, with 11 bases between. Germline values: CDR1 MNHNY, CDR2 SVGAGI (reference sequence). The CDR3 consists of 15 residues. CDR3: CASSRDWANTGELFF. The CDR3 DNA reads TGTGCCAGCAGCCGGGACTGGGCGAACACCGGGGAGCTGTTTTTT.

This chain joins TRBV5-1 and TRBJ2-2, with D possibly TRBD1 on 7 matching bases. The germline V gene has CDR1 SGHRS and CDR2 YFSETQ. The CDR3 loop spans 23 amino acids. Between the trimmed V and J ends, which lost 0 bases and 0 bases, there was a span of 30 bases. The CDR3 sequence: CASSLDGRLPGGRLISNTGELFF. CDR3 in DNA: TGCGCCAGCAGCTTGGACGGGCGACTACCAGGGGGGCGCCTTATATCGAACACCGGGGAGCTGTTTTTT.

This clone was recorded once. The chain joins TRBV18 to TRBJ1-5, with 8 nucleotides matching TRBD1. The V and J ends lost 9 bases and 3 bases, in that order; junction bases with no gene match: 4. The CDR3 covers 13 residues. Germline lookup yields CDR1 KGHSH and CDR2 LQKENI. CDR3 protein: CASLGQANQPQHF. The DNA of the CDR3 is TGTGCCAGTCTGGGACAGGCCAATCAGCCCCAGCATTTT.

The V and J genes are TRBV21-1 and TRBJ1-2; the table's D gene call, TRBD1, was not cross checked with the DNA. TRBV21-1 is described as a pseudogene. This CDR3 is 16 amino acids long. The CDR3 is CASSNRDREANYGYTF. CDR3 bases: TGTGCCAGCAGCAACCGCGACAGGGAAGCTAACTATGGCTACACCTTC.

The chain recombines TRBV6-2 or TRBV6-3 with TRBJ2-5; the D is unclear. Per germline, CDR1 MNHEY and CDR2 SVGEGT. The length of the CDR3 is 13 residues. Trimming left V 4 bases short and J 0 bases short, with 6 bases between. The CDR3 is CASSFRDQETQYF. The CDR3 DNA reads as TGTGCCAGCAGTTTCCGGGACCAAGAGACCCAGTACTTC.